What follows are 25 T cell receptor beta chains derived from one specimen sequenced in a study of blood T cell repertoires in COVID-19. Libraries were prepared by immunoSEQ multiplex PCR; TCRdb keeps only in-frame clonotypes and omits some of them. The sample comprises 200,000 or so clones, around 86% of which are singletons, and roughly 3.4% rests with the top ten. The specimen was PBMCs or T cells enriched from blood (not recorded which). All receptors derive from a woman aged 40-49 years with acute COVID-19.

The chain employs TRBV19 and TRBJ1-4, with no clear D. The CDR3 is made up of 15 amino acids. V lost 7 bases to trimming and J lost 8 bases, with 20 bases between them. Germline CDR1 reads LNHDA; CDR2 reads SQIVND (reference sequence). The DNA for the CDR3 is TGTGCCAGTACCACCTCGTGGACTTCGGGAGAAAAACTGTTTTTT. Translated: CASTTSWTSGEKLFF. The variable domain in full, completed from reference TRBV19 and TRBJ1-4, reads DGGITQSPKYLFRKEGQNVTLSCEQNLNHDAMYWYRQDPGQGLRLIYYSQIVNDFQKGDIAEGYSVSREKKESFPLTVTSAQKNPTAFYLCASTTSWTSGEKLFFGSGTQLSVL.

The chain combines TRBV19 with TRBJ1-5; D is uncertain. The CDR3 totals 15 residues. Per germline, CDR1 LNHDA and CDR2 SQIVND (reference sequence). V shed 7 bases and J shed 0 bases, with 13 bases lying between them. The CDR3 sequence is CASKEQSNSNQPQHF. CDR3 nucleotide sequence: TGTGCCAGTAAGGAACAGAGCAATAGCAATCAGCCCCAGCATTTT.

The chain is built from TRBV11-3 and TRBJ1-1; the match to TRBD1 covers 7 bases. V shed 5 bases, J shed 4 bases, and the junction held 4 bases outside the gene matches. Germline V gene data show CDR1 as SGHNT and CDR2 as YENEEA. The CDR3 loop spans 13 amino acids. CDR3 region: CASSVTGFTEAFF. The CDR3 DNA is TGTGCCAGCAGCGTGACAGGGTTCACTGAAGCTTTCTTT.

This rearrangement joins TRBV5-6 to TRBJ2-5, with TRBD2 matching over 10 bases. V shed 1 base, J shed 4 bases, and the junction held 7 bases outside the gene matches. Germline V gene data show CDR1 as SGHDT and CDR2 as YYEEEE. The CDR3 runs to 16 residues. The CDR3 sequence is CASSLKSGGASETQYF. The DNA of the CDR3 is TGTGCCAGCAGCTTGAAAAGCGGGGGGGCCTCAGAGACCCAGTACTTC.

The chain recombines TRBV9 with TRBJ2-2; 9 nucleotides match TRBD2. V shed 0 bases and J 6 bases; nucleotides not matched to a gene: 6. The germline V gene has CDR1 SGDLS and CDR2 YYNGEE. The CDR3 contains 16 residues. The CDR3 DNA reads TGTGCCAGCAGCGTAGTGAGCGGGGGGTTCGCCGGGGAGCTGTTTTTT. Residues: CASSVVSGGFAGELFF.

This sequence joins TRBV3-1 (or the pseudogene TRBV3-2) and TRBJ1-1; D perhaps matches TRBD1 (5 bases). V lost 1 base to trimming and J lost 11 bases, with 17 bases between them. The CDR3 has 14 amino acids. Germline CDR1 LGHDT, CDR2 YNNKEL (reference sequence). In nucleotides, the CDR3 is TGTGCCAGCAGCCAAGGGGGGGGGACGAAGGACGCTTTCTTT. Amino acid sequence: CASSQGGGTKDAFF.

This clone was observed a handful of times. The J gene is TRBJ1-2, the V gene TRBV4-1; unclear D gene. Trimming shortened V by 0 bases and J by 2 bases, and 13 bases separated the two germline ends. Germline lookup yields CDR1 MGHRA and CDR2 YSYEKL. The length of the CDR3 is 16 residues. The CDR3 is CASSQDGWEGNYGYTF. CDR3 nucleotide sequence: TGCGCCAGCAGCCAAGATGGGTGGGAGGGAAACTATGGCTACACCTTC.

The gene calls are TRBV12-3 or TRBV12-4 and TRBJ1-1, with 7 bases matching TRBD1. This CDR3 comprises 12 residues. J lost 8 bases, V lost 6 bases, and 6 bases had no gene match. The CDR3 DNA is TGTGCCAGCAGGTTCCGGGACAGAGAAGCTTTCTTT. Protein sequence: CASRFRDREAFF.

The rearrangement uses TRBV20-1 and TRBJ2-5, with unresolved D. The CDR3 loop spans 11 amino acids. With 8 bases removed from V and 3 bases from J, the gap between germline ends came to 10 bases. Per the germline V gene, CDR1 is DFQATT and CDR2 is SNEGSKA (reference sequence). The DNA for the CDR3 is TGCAGTTACATTTCGAAAGAGACCCAGTACTTC. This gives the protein CSYISKETQYF.

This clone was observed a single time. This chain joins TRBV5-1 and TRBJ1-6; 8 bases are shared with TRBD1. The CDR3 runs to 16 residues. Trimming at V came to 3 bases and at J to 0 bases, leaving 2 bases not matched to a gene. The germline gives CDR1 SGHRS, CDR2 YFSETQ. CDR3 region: CASSWTGSSYNSPLHF. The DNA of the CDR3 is TGCGCCAGCAGCTGGACAGGGAGCTCCTATAATTCACCCCTCCACTTT. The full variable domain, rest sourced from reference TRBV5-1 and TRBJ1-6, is KAGVTQTPRYLIKTRGQQVTLSCSPISGHRSVSWYQQTPGQGLQFLFEYFSETQRNKGNFPGRFSGRQFSNSRSEMNVSTLELGDSALYLCASSWTGSSYNSPLHFGNGTRLTVT.

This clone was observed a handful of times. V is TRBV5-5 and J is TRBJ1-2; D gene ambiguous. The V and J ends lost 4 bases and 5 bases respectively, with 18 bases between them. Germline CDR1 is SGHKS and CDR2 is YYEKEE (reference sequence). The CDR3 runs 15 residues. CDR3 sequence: CASSLGLDPSYGYTF. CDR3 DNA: TGTGCCAGCAGCCTAGGCTTGGATCCCTCTTATGGCTACACCTTC. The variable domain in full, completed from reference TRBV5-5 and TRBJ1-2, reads DAGVTQSPTHLIKTRGQQVTLRCSPISGHKSVSWYQQVLGQGPQFIFQYYEKEERGRGNFPDRFSARQFPNYSSELNVNALLLGDSALYLCASSLGLDPSYGYTFGSGTRLTVV.

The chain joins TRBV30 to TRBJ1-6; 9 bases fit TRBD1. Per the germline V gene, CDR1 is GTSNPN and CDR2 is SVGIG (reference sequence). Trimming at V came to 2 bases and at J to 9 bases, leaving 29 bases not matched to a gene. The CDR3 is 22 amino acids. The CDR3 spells CAWSYDPLSKDMDRGRGSPLHF. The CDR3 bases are TGTGCCTGGAGTTATGACCCGTTATCAAAGGATATGGACAGGGGAAGAGGTTCACCCCTCCACTTT.

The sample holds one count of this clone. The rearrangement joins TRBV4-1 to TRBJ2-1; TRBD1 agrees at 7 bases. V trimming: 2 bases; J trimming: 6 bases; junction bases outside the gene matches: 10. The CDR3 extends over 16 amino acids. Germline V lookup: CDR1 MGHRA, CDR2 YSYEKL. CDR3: CASSQSIQGTGNEQFF. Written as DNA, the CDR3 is TGCGCCAGCAGCCAATCTATACAGGGGACCGGCAATGAGCAGTTCTTC.

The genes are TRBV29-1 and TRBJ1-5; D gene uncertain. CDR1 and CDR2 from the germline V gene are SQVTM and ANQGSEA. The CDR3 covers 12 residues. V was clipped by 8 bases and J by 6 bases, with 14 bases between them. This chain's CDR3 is CSTQSGSQPQHF. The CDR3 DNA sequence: TGCAGCACCCAGAGCGGGAGTCAGCCCCAGCATTTT.

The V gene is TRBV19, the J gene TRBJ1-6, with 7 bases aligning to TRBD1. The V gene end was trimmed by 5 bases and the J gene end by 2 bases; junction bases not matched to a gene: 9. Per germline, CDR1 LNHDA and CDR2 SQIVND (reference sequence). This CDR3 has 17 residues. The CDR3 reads CASSGPQGGTYNSPLHF. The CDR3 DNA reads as TGTGCCAGTAGTGGACCACAAGGGGGCACCTATAATTCACCCCTCCACTTT.

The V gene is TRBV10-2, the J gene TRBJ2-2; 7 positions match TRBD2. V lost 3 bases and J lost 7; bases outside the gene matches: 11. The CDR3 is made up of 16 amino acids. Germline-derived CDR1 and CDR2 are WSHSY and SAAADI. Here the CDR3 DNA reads TGCGCCAGCAGTGACGGTCGGATAGCGGGCCGCGGGGAGCTGTTTTTT. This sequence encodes CASSDGRIAGRGELFF.

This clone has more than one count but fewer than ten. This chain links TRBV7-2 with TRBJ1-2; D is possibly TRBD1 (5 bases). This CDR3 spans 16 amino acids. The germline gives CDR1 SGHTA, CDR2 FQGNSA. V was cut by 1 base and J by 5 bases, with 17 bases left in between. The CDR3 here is CASSLVFDPSGYGYTF. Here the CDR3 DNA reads TGTGCCAGCAGCTTAGTATTTGACCCGTCAGGGTATGGCTACACCTTC. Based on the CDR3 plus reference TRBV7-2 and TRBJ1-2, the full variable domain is GAGVSQSPSNKVTEKGKDVELRCDPISGHTALYWYRQSLGQGLEFLIYFQGNSAPDKSGLPSDRFSAERTGGSVSTLTIQRTQQEDSAVYLCASSLVFDPSGYGYTFGSGTRLTVV.

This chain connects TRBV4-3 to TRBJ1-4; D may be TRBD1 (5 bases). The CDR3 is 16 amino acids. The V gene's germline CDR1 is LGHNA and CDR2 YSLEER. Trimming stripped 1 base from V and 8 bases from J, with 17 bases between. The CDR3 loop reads CASSQATSGWGEKLFF. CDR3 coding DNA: TGCGCCAGCAGCCAAGCTACTTCAGGGTGGGGAGAAAAACTGTTTTTT.

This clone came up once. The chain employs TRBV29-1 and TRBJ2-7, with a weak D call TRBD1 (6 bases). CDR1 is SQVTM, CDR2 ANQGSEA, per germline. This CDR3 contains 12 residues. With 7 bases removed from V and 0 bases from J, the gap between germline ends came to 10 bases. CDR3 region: CSGLTGSYEQYF. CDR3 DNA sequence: TGCAGCGGCCTGACAGGCTCCTACGAGCAGTACTTC.

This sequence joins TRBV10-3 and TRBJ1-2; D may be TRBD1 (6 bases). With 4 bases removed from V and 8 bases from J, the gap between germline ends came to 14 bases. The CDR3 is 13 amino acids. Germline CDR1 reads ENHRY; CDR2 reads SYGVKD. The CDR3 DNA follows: TGTGCCATCAGTGTGGTGAGGGGGGGAGGCTACACCTTC. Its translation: CAISVVRGGGYTF.

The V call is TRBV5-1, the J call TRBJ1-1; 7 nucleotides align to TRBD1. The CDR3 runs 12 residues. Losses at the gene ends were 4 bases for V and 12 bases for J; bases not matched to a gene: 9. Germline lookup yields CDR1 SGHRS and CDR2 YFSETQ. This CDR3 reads CASSPKTGRSFF. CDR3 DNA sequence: TGCGCCAGCAGCCCAAAGACAGGGAGGTCTTTCTTT.

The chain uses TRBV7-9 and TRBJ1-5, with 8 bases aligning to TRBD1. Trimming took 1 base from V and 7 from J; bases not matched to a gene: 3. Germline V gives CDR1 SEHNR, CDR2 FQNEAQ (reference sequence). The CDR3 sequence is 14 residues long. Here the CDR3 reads CASSLGTGWQPQHF. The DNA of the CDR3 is TGTGCCAGCAGCTTAGGGACAGGGTGGCAGCCCCAGCATTTT. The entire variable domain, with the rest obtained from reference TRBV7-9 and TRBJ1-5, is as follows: DTGVSQNPRHKITKRGQNVTFRCDPISEHNRLYWYRQTLGQGPEFLTYFQNEAQLEKSRLLSDRFSAERPKGSFSTLEIQRTEQGDSAMYLCASSLGTGWQPQHFGDGTRLSIL.

The CDR3 DNA sequence: TGTGCCATCAACGGGGACAGTTCCTACGAGCAGTACTTC. As protein: CAINGDSSYEQYF. The chain combines TRBV10-3 with TRBJ2-7, with 7 bases matching TRBD1. CDR3 length: 13 amino acids. J gave up 1 base and V 7 bases, and 4 bases lay outside the gene matches. The V gene's germline CDR1 is ENHRY and CDR2 SYGVKD.

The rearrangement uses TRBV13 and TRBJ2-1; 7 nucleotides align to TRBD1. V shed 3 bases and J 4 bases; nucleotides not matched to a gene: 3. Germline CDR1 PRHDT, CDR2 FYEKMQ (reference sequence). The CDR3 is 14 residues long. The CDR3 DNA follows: TGTGCCAGCAGCTTGACAGGGTTATACAATGAGCAGTTCTTC. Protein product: CASSLTGLYNEQFF.

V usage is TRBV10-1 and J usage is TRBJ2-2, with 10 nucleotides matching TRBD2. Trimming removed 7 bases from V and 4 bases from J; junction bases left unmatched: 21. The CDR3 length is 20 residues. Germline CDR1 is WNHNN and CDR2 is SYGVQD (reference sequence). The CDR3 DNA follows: TGCGCCAGCACCAACTACCGAACTAGCGGGGCGCGGATGAGCACCGGGGAGCTGTTTTTT. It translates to CASTNYRTSGARMSTGELFF.